Given below is one TCR beta chain in context. The data are from a study of blood T cell repertoires in COVID-19. Study at large: Italy, Spain and the United States were the sources of the convalescent and acute COVID-19 samples. PBMCs, B-cell-depleted T cells, or T cells were the source of the cDNA or gDNA that made up the material.

The authors' processing: By means of reference gene primer amplification, nucleated cell counts were estimated. Produced via immunoSEQ multiplex PCR; TCRdb's table is partial and in-frame only. The V and J calls and clone size come from that table; D and trimming were worked out from the DNA. The table records around 150,000 clones, roughly 86% of them present only once. This TCR was recovered from a woman between 55 and 75 years old who had recovered from COVID-19. The sample was peripheral blood.

Here the CDR3 reads CASSLDEGSNQPQHF. The CDR3 coding sequence is TGCGCCAGCAGCTTGGACGAGGGTAGCAATCAGCCCCAGCATTTT. V usage is TRBV5-1 and J usage is TRBJ1-5; no definite D call. Trimming pared 0 bases from V and 0 bases from J, leaving 7 bases between. The CDR3 is made up of 15 amino acids. Germline V gene data show CDR1 as SGHRS and CDR2 as YFSETQ.